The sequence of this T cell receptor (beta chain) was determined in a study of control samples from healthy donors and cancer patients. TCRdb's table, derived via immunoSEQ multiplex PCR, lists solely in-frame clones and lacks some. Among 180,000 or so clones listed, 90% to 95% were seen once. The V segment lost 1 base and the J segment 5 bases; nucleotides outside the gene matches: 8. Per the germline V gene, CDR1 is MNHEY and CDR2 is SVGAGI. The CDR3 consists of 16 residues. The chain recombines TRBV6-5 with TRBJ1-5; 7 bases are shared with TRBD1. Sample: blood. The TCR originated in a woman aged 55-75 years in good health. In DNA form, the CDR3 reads TGTGCCAGCAGTTACTTCGGCAGGGGGAAAGATCAGCCCCAGCATTTT. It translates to CASSYFGRGKDQPQHF.